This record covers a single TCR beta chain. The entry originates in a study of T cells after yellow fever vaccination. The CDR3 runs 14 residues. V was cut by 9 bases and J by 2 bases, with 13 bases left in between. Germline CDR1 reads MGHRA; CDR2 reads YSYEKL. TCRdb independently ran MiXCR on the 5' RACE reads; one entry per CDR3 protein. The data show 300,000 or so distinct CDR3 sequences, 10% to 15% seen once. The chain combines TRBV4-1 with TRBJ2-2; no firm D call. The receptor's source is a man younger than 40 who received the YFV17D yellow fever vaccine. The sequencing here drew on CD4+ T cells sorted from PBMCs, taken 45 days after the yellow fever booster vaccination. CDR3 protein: CASCQDLNTGELFF. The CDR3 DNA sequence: TGCGCCAGTTGCCAGGATTTAAACACCGGGGAGCTGTTTTTT.